This T cell receptor beta chain was recovered during a study of blood T cell repertoires in COVID-19 (dated by TCRdb to 2020 to 2022). Turning to the overall study: Recovered participants in ImmuneRACE Cohort 3 were defined as having two consecutive negative NP/OP PCR tests, clearance from a healthcare professional, or resolution of symptoms. Samples covering the acute and convalescent phases of COVID-19 were provided by collaborators in the United States, Italy and Spain. The prospective study material was composed of cDNA or gDNA derived from T cells, B-cell-depleted T cells, or PBMCs. The dataset comprised deeply sampled blood TCRbeta repertoires from subjects exposed to, actively infected with, or recovered from COVID-19. The repertoires were released in a freely available public database intended as a resource for research on the immune response to SARS-CoV-2. Samples were obtained from the ongoing ImmuneRACE study (first 160 participants) and from 1,000 to 1,500 subjects provided by 6 global collaborators. Nearly every sample came with metadata listing a de-identified subject ID, COVID-19 status, age in years and sex. HLA class I and class II types, where available, came from metadata supplied by the sample provider rather than from assay-based typing.

What the research found in general, with its limitations: The quantity of clinical and demographic metadata differed by source and by participant and was supplied without curation.

Participants in the prospective study were enrolled through a virtual design, were aged roughly 18 to 100 years, and lived in approximately 25 United States geographic areas. To assign participants to cohorts, the prospective study relied on clinical history that participants themselves reported in a screening survey and a study questionnaire. Mobile phlebotomists in the prospective study collected whole blood, serum and a nasopharyngeal or oropharyngeal swab from every participant. Prospective study participants could optionally give additional blood draws and questionnaires over an approximately two-month period. Blood samples from the prospective study were shipped frozen or at room temperature prior to DNA extraction. As to this clone: Its recognized antigen is unknown. Nothing much larger sits one base from this clone, and base qualities are not available.

V lost 1 base and J lost 2 bases; the stretch between them is 12 bases long. Via the germline V gene, CDR1 is SGHTA and CDR2 FQGNSA. The cysteine opens and the phenylalanine closes a CDR3 of 16 amino acids. The only DNA kept is the CDR3, 48 bases in frame from the first base. TCRbeta CDR3 regions were amplified from genomic DNA by means of the immunoSEQ Assay, a bias-controlled multiplex PCR. The original methods were these. Nucleated cell counts per sample were estimated from amplification of reference gene primers within the assay. Sequence reads were collapsed and filtered to measure the absolute abundance of every unique TCRbeta CDR3 rearrangement. For each sample, productive Simpson clonality was calculated by taking the square root of Simpson's diversity index across productive rearrangements. This is the immuneACCESS table as TCRdb keeps it, with only in-frame sequences that have V and J called. A part of the clones is gone; compared with another copy, unresolved V genes explain less than half, and the rest is unexplained. V and J calls and clone size follow that table, whereas D and trimming were derived from the DNA. This sample lists around 300,000 clones; around nine tenths were detected once. Of the sample, 2% to 2.5% falls within the top ten clones.

The sample taken for sequencing was PBMCs or T cells enriched from blood (not recorded which). This TCR came from a woman in her fifties or sixties in a cohort exposed to, infected with or recovered from COVID-19 (not recorded which). The chain uses TRBV7-2 and TRBJ2-1, with TRBD2 tentatively as D gene (6 bases match). The nucleotides read TGTGCCAGCAGCTTAGGCCCTAGCGTGACCTACAATGAGCAGTTCTTC. Translated, it gives CASSLGPSVTYNEQFF.